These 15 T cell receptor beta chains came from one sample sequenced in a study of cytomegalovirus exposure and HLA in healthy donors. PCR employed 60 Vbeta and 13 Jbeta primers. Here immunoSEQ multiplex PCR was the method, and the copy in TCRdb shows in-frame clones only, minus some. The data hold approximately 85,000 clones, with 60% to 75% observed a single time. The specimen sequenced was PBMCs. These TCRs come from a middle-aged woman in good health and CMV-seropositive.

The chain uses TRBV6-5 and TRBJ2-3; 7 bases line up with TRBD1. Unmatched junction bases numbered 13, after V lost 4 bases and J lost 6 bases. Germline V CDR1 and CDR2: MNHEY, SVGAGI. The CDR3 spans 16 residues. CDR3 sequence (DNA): TGTGCCAGCAGTTTCCGACCGGGACAGTTCACGGATACGCAGTATTTT. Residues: CASSFRPGQFTDTQYF.

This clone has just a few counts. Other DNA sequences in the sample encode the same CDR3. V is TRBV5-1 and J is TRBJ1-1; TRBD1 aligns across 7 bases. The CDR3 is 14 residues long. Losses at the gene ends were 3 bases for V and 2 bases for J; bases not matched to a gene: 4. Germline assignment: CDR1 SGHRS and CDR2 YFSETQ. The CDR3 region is CASSSGQKNTEAFF. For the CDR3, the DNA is TGCGCCAGCAGCTCGGGACAGAAAAACACTGAAGCTTTCTTT. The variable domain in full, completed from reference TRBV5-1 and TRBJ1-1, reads KAGVTQTPRYLIKTRGQQVTLSCSPISGHRSVSWYQQTPGQGLQFLFEYFSETQRNKGNFPGRFSGRQFSNSRSEMNVSTLELGDSALYLCASSSGQKNTEAFFGQGTRLTVV.

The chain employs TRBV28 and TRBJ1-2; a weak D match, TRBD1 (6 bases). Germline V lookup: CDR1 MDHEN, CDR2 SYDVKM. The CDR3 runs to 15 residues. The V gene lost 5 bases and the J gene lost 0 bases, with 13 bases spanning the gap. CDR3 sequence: CASSGGGGTNYGYTF. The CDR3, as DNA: TGTGCCAGCAGTGGGGGCGGGGGGACTAACTATGGCTACACCTTC.

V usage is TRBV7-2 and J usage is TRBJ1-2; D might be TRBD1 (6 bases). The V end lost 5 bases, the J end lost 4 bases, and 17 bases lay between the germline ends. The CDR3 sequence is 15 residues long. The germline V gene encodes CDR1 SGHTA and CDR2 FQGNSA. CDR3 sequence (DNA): TGTGCCAGCAGCCCGAATGGACAGCTTGGCTATGGCTACACCTTC. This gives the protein CASSPNGQLGYGYTF.

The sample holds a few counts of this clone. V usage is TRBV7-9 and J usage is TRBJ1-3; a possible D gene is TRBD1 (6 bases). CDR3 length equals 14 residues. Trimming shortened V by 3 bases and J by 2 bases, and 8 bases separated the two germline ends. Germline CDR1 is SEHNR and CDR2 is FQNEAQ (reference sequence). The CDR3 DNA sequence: TGTGCCAGCAGCTTTACAGGGACTGGAAACACCATATATTTT. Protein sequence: CASSFTGTGNTIYF. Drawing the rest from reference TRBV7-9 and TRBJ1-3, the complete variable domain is DTGVSQNPRHKITKRGQNVTFRCDPISEHNRLYWYRQTLGQGPEFLTYFQNEAQLEKSRLLSDRFSAERPKGSFSTLEIQRTEQGDSAMYLCASSFTGTGNTIYFGEGSWLTVV.

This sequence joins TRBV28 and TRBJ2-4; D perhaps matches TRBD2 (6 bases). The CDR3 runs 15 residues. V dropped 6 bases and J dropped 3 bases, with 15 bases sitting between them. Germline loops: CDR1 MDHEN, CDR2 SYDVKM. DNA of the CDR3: TGTGCCAGCAGCCTGGGGGGAATTTACAAAAACATTCAGTACTTC. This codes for CASSLGGIYKNIQYF.

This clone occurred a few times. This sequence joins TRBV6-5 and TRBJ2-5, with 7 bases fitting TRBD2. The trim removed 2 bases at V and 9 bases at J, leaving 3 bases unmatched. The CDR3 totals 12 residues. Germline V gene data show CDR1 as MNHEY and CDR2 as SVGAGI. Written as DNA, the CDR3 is TGTGCCAGCAGTTACAGCGGGATGCCCCAGTACTTC. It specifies CASSYSGMPQYF.

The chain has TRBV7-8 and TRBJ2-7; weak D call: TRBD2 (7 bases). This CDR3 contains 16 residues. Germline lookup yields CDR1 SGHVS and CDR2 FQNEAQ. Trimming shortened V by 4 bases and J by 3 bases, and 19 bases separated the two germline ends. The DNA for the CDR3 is TGTGCCAGCAGCTCATTAGGGGGGGTGCTCCTCTACGAGCAGTACTTC. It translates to CASSSLGGVLLYEQYF.

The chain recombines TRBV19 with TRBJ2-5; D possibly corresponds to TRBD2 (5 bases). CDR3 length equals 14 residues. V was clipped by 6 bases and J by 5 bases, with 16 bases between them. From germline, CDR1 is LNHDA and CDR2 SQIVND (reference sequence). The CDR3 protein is CASRLLAGGETQYF. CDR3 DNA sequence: TGTGCCAGTAGGCTTCTAGCTGGTGGGGAGACCCAGTACTTC.

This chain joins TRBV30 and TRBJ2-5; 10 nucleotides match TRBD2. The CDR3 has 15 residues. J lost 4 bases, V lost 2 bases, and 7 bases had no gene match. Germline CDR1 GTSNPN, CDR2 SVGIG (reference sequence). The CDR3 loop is CAWSPGAGGAETQYF. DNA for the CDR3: TGTGCCTGGAGTCCGGGAGCGGGAGGGGCAGAGACCCAGTACTTC. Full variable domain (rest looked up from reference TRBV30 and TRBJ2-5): SQTIHQWPATLVQPVGSPLSLECTVEGTSNPNLYWYRQAAGRGLQLLFYSVGIGQISSEVPQNLSASRPQDRQFILSSKKLLLSDSGFYLCAWSPGAGGAETQYFGPGTRLLVL.

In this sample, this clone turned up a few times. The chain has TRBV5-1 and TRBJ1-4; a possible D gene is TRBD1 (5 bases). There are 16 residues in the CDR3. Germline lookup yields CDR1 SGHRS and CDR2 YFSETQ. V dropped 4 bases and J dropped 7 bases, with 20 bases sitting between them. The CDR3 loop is CASSGSYLGGSEKLFF. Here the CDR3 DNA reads TGCGCCAGCAGCGGATCTTATCTTGGGGGGAGTGAAAAACTGTTTTTT.

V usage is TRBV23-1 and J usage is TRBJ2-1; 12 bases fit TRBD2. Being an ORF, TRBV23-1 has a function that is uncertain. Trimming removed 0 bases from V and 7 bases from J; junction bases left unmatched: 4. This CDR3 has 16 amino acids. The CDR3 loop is CASSQSTSGRCNEQFF. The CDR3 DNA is TGCGCCAGCAGTCAATCGACTAGCGGGAGATGTAATGAGCAGTTCTTC.

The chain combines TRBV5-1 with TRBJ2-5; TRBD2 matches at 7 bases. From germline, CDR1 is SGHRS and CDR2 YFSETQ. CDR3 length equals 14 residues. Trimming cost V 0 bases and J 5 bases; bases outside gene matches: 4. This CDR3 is CASSLGTGRETQYF. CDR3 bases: TGCGCCAGCAGCTTGGGGACCGGGAGGGAGACCCAGTACTTC.

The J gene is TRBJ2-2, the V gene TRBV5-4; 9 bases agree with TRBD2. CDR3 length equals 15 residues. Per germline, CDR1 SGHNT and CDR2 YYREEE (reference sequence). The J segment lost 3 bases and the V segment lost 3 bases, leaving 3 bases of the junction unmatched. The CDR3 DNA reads TGTGCCAGCAGCTCAAGACTAGCGGACACCGGGGAGCTGTTTTTT. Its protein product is CASSSRLADTGELFF.

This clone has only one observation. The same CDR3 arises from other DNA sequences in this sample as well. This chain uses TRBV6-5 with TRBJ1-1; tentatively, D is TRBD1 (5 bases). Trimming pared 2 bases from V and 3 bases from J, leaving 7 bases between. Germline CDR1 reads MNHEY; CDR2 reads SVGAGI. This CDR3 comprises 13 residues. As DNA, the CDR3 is TGTGCCAGCAGTTACGGGGGGGACACTGAAGCTTTCTTT. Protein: CASSYGGDTEAFF.